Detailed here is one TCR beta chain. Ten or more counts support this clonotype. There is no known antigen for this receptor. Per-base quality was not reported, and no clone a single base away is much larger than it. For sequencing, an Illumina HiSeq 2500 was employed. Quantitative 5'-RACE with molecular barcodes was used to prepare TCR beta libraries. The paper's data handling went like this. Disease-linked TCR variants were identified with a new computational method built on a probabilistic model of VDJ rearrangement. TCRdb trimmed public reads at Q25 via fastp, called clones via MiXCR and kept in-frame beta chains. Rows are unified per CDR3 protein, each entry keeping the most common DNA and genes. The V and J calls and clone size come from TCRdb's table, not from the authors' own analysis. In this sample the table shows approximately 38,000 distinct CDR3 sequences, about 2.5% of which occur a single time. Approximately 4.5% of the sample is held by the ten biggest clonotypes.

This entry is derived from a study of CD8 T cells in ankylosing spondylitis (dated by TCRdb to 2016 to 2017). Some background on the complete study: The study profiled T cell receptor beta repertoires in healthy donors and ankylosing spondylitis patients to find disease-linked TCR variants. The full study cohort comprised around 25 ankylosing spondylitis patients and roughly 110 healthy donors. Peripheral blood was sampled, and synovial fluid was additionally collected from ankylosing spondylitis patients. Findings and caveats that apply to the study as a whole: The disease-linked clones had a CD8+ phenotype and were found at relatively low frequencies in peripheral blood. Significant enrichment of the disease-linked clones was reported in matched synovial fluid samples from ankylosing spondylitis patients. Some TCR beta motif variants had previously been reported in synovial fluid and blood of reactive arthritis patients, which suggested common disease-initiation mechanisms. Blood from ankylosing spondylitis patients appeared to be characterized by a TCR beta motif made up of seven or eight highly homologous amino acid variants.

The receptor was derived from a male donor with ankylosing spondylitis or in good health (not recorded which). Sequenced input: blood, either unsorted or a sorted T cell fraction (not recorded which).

The encoded CDR3 is CASSVSSPSYEQYF. The nucleotides read TGTGCCAGCAGCGTATCGTCACCATCCTACGAGCAGTACTTC. The chain is assembled from TRBV9 and TRBJ2-7, with the D segment identity uncertain. Inclusive of the bounding cysteine and phenylalanine, the CDR3 is 14 residues long. Only CDR3 DNA remains: 42 bases, in frame from the first base. The germline V gene gives CDR1 as SGDLS and CDR2 as YYNGEE. V drops 1 base and J drops 1 base, leaving 9 bases in between. With the rest looked up from the reference TRBV9 and TRBJ2-7 genes rather than sequenced, the full variable domain is DSGVTQTPKHLITATGQRVTLRCSPRSGDLSVYWYQQSLDQGLQFLIQYYNGEERAKGNILERFSAQQFPDLHSELNLSSLELGDSALYFCASSVSSPSYEQYFGPGTRLTVT.